This T cell receptor (beta chain) was captured in a study of human T cells and chemical hapten exposure. Study information: 0.01% DPC was applied to the upper back in patch tests, which were read at 6 days. The study traced per-sample TCR yield variation mainly to small differences in pooled library volumes. The study, taken as a whole, reports: Versus controls, expanded TCRs had significantly more large CDR3 similarity clusters.

Time point given: patch test 1, 2 weeks after DPC sensitization. As for treatment: therapeutic diphenylcyclopropenone sensitization with weekly scalp DPC. Total RNA was isolated from whole blood that had not been fractionated. In its sample, this clonotype was seen a few times. The antigen is not known. MiXCR, applied by TCRdb to the RACE reads, yields one record per CDR3 protein. The sample carries some 170,000 distinct CDR3 sequences, around 22% recorded once. The source is a woman between 45 and 60 years old with alopecia areata. Some clones in this sample may be carry-over from other donors' samples. Specimen: whole blood, collected in connection with sensitization to the hapten diphenylcyclopropenone (DPC).

The CDR3 is CASSSYVAGGPSGANVLTF. The DNA for the CDR3 is TGTGCCAGCAGCTCCTACGTAGCGGGAGGTCCCTCTGGGGCCAACGTCCTGACTTTC. The J gene is TRBJ2-6, the V gene TRBV11-2; 10 bases are shared with TRBD2. V lost 4 bases to trimming and J lost 0 bases; unmatched junction nucleotides: 9. Germline lookup yields CDR1 SGHAT and CDR2 FQNNGV. The CDR3 spans 19 residues.